Sequencing of this T cell receptor (beta chain) was carried out in a study of beta chain features in type 1 diabetes. Overall study results and limits: Across all four CD4+ subsets, people with type 1 diabetes showed modestly shorter TCRB CDR3s.

This clone was observed many times. The antigen remains undetermined. Every bit of the isolated RNA underwent reverse transcription, so sequencing read expressed TCRB transcripts. Only in-frame clones appear in the TCRdb table, and some are missing; sequencing was by immunoSEQ multiplex PCR. This sample carries 300,000 to 450,000 clones, over 9% of them seen once, and the ten largest clones take roughly 0.6%. The sample taken for sequencing was central memory CD4+ T cells from blood. The TCR sequence derives from a man under 40 with type 1 diabetes.

CDR3 sequence reads: CASKNYFAGEKLFF. CDR3 coding DNA: TGTGCCAGCAAGAATTACTTTGCTGGTGAAAAACTGTTTTTT. The V gene is TRBV2, the J gene TRBJ1-4; D is unclear. V shed 7 bases and J shed 7 bases, with 16 bases lying between them. The CDR3 runs 14 residues. Germline CDR1 SNHLY, CDR2 FYNNEI.